Presented here are 10 T cell receptor beta chains from one specimen sequenced in a study of beta chain features in type 1 diabetes. Isolated RNA was reverse transcribed in full, so expressed TCRB transcripts were sequenced. The protocol was immunoSEQ multiplex PCR, while the TCRdb copy is restricted to in-frame clones and leaves out a portion. The sample has 850,000 to 900,000 clones; roughly 15% are singletons. Sequenced sample: naive CD4+ T cells from blood. The receptors here all came from a woman between 18 and 29 years old in good health.

V gene TRBV28 combines with J gene TRBJ2-3; no clear D gene. The V and J ends lost 3 bases and 3 bases respectively, with 13 bases between them. The germline V gene has CDR1 MDHEN and CDR2 SYDVKM. This CDR3 has 15 amino acids. CDR3 coding DNA: TGTGCCAGCAGTTTCTCGACTCTTGAGACAGATACGCAGTATTTT. Translating it yields CASSFSTLETDTQYF.

The chain is built from TRBV19 and TRBJ1-5; TRBD1 agrees at 9 bases. This CDR3 has 18 amino acids. V shed 3 bases, J shed 2 bases, and the junction held 11 bases outside the gene matches. Germline CDR1 and CDR2: LNHDA and SQIVND (reference sequence). Here the CDR3 DNA reads TGTGCCAGTAGTATGGGGACAGGGTTGTTTTTCGGCAATCAGCCCCAGCATTTT. Its translation is CASSMGTGLFFGNQPQHF. The complete variable domain, with remaining parts taken from reference TRBV19 and TRBJ1-5, reads DGGITQSPKYLFRKEGQNVTLSCEQNLNHDAMYWYRQDPGQGLRLIYYSQIVNDFQKGDIAEGYSVSREKKESFPLTVTSAQKNPTAFYLCASSMGTGLFFGNQPQHFGDGTRLSIL.

This rearrangement joins TRBV4-2 to TRBJ1-5, with TRBD1 matching 7 bases. Germline values: CDR1 LGHNA, CDR2 YNFKEQ. V shed 4 bases and J 4 bases; nucleotides not matched to a gene: 7. The CDR3 sequence is 15 residues long. Written as DNA, the CDR3 is TGTGCCAGCAGCCCCCGGGACAGAGAAAATCAGCCCCAGCATTTT. Translating gives CASSPRDRENQPQHF.

This clone was seen more than once but under ten times. The CDR3 here is CSGSSGDTQYF. The CDR3 DNA is TGCAGTGGGTCTAGCGGTGATACGCAGTATTTT. The genes are TRBV20-1 and TRBJ2-3; 7 bases are shared with TRBD2. This CDR3 comprises 11 residues. Unmatched junction bases numbered 4, after V lost 7 bases and J lost 6 bases. Germline CDR1 is DFQATT and CDR2 is SNEGSKA (reference sequence).

This clone was recorded a few times. The genes are TRBV25-1 and TRBJ2-1; 7 bases agree with TRBD1. Per the germline V gene, CDR1 is MGHDK and CDR2 is SYGVNS. Trimming removed 4 bases from V and 6 bases from J; junction bases left unmatched: 9. CDR3 length equals 15 residues. CDR3 in amino acids: CASSGYRGLFNEQFF. CDR3 nucleotide sequence: TGTGCCAGCAGTGGATACAGGGGTCTGTTCAATGAGCAGTTCTTC.

In its sample, this clone was seen a few times. The chain couples TRBV27 to TRBJ2-2; no clear D gene. Between the trimmed V and J ends, which lost 3 bases and 4 bases, there was a span of 12 bases. The CDR3 has 15 amino acids. Looked up from germline, CDR1 is MNHEY and CDR2 is SMNVEV (reference sequence). CDR3 DNA sequence: TGTGCCAGCAGTTTTCACGGATTTGGCACCGGGGAGCTGTTTTTT. This translates into CASSFHGFGTGELFF.

This clone showed up just a few times. This chain uses TRBV28 with TRBJ2-7, with a weak D call TRBD1 (6 bases). This CDR3 contains 16 residues. The V gene lost 7 bases and the J gene lost 0 bases, with 19 bases spanning the gap. Germline loops: CDR1 MDHEN, CDR2 SYDVKM. Here the CDR3 DNA reads TGTGCCAGCACAGGAAACAGGGTTGGGAGCTCCTACGAGCAGTACTTC. Translating it yields CASTGNRVGSSYEQYF.

This clone was observed a few times. The chain employs TRBV7-9 and TRBJ2-5; tentatively, D is TRBD2 (5 bases). Germline-derived CDR1 and CDR2 are SEHNR and FQNEAQ (reference sequence). V gave up 1 base and J gave up 0 bases, with 9 bases separating them. The CDR3 covers 15 residues. CDR3 in DNA: TGTGCCAGCAGCTTAGGGGAGTCGTACCAAGAGACCCAGTACTTC. Residues: CASSLGESYQETQYF.

The sample holds a few counts of this clone. The chain combines TRBV6-6 with TRBJ2-3, with 11 nucleotides matching TRBD1. The ends lost 4 bases at V and 6 bases at J; junction bases unmatched: 9. The CDR3 length is 16 residues. Germline CDR1 and CDR2: MNHNY and SVGAGI (reference sequence). DNA for the CDR3: TGTGCCAGCAGTTCCTCGGACAGGGGGCTTGCCGATACGCAGTATTTT. It encodes CASSSSDRGLADTQYF.

The V gene is TRBV15, the J gene TRBJ2-5; possible D gene TRBD1, 5 bases. This CDR3 has 15 residues. Germline V gene lookup returns CDR1 LNHNV and CDR2 YYDKDF (reference sequence). V lost 1 base, J lost 9 bases, and 18 bases lay in between. This CDR3 is CATSRGTGHPQAQYF. The CDR3 DNA reads as TGTGCCACCAGCAGAGGCACTGGACACCCTCAGGCCCAGTACTTC.